These T cell receptor beta chains were read from a single sample in a study of blood T cell repertoires in COVID-19. TCRdb keeps only in-frame clones here, not all; method: immunoSEQ multiplex PCR. Of around 15,000 clones listed, 85% to 90% are singletons. Sequencing was done on a sample of peripheral blood. These receptors all come from a human donor in a cohort sampled during active COVID-19. Each CDR3 is given with its conserved first and last residue. A D gene is named only where the DNA matches it firmly. The size entry is marked missing in some rows and otherwise reads once, few, many or a size class.

d_call | j_call | v_call | cdr3_length | clone_size | cdr3_nt | cdr3_aa
TRBD1 | TRBJ2-7 | TRBV3-1/TRBV3-2 | 12 | once | TGTGCCAGCAAACAGGGGGGCAGCGAGCAGTACTTC | CASKQGGSEQYF
TRBD1 | TRBJ2-5 | TRBV29-1 | 15 | NA | TGCAGCGTTTCGCCGGGGACAGGGGTCCAAGAGACCCAGTACTTC | CSVSPGTGVQETQYF
NA | TRBJ2-3 | TRBV19 | 16 | NA | TGTGCCAGTAAACGCAGTTCCCGCGGAAACACAGATACGCAGTATTTT | CASKRSSRGNTDTQYF
NA | TRBJ2-7 | TRBV7-6 | 13 | NA | TGTGCCAGCAGCTCCCCAGGTGCTACGGAGCAGTACTTC | CASSSPGATEQYF
TRBD1 | TRBJ2-1 | TRBV4-1 | 17 | NA | TGCGCCAGCAGCCAGAGACACCGGGACAGTGGGCAGCATGAGCAGTTCTTC | CASSQRHRDSGQHEQFF
NA | TRBJ2-5 | TRBV7-3 | 15 | NA | TGTGCCAGCAGCGTTACACTAGGGACACAAGAGACCCAGTACTTC | CASSVTLGTQETQYF
NA | TRBJ1-1 | TRBV7-2 | 14 | NA | TGTGCCAGCAGCTCTGGGGGGGGCAACACTGAAGCTTTCTTT | CASSSGGGNTEAFF
TRBD1 | TRBJ1-2 | TRBV6-6 | 14 | NA | TGTGCCAGCAGTTCCCCAACAGGGGCGGATGGCTACACCTTC | CASSSPTGADGYTF
TRBD1 | TRBJ1-4 | TRBV6-5 | 15 | NA | TGTGCCAGCAGTTACGGACAGGGAGAGGATGAAAAACTGTTTTTT | CASSYGQGEDEKLFF
TRBD1 | TRBJ1-2 | TRBV5-1 | 16 | NA | TGCGCCAGCAGCTCGTCCGGGACAGGGATAAACTATGGCTACACCTTC | CASSSSGTGINYGYTF
NA | TRBJ2-3 | TRBV29-1 | 15 | NA | TGCAGCGTTGTCGCGGCGCGAGCTAGCACAGATACGCAGTATTTT | CSVVAARASTDTQYF
TRBD2 | TRBJ2-1 | TRBV6-5 | 16 | NA | TGTGCCAGCAGTTACCGCGGTCGCGGGGGGCGAAATGAGCAGTTCTTC | CASSYRGRGGRNEQFF
NA | TRBJ1-4 | TRBV19 | 14 | NA | TGTGCCAGTAGTATAAGTGGAGGGTATGAAAAACTGTTTTTT | CASSISGGYEKLFF
NA | TRBJ2-1 | TRBV3-1/TRBV3-2 | 13 | NA | TGTGCCAGCAGCCAAGATCGGGTCGATGAGCAGTTCTTC | CASSQDRVDEQFF
TRBD2 | TRBJ2-5 | TRBV5-8 | 11 | NA | TGTGCCAGCAGACTTGGGAGGGGCCAGTACTTC | CASRLGRGQYF
TRBD2 | TRBJ2-3 | TRBV7-2 | 17 | NA | TGTGCCAGCAGCTTTAACCTAGCGGGGGGGCCGTTGGATACGCAGTATTTT | CASSFNLAGGPLDTQYF
TRBD2 | TRBJ2-3 | TRBV7-6 | 15 | NA | TGTGCCAGCAGCCATCTAGCGGGGGGCACAGATACGCAGTATTTT | CASSHLAGGTDTQYF
TRBD1 | TRBJ1-2 | TRBV9 | 14 | NA | TGTGCCAGCAGCTGGGGACAGGGGGCGCATGGCTACACCTTC | CASSWGQGAHGYTF
NA | TRBJ1-5 | TRBV4-3 | 14 | NA | TGCGCCAGCAGCCAAGACGTGGCGGGACAGCCCCAGCATTTT | CASSQDVAGQPQHF
TRBD1 | TRBJ1-3 | TRBV9 | 18 | NA | TGTGCCAGCAGCGTAGCCGGTCACAGGGGAGTCTCTGGAAACACCATATATTTT | CASSVAGHRGVSGNTIYF
TRBD1 | TRBJ1-6 | TRBV11-2 | 16 | NA | TGTGCCAGCAGCTCCGACAGGGACAGGGTTAATTCACCCCTCCACTTT | CASSSDRDRVNSPLHF
TRBD2 | TRBJ2-3 | TRBV29-1 | 14 | NA | TGCAGCGTTACTACTAGCGGGGGAACAGATACGCAGTATTTT | CSVTTSGGTDTQYF
NA | TRBJ1-1 | TRBV10-3 | 12 | NA | TGTGCCATCAGGGGACAGAACACTGAAGCTTTCTTT | CAIRGQNTEAFF
NA | TRBJ2-3 | TRBV27 | 15 | NA | TGTGCCAGCAGTTTAAGGCAGGGGAGAACAGATACGCAGTATTTT | CASSLRQGRTDTQYF
TRBD1 | TRBJ1-2 | TRBV6-5 | 14 | NA | TGTGCCAGCAGTCAAACCGGGACAGGCTATGGCTACACCTTC | CASSQTGTGYGYTF
NA | TRBJ2-7 | TRBV4-3 | 17 | NA | TGCGCCAGCAGCCAAGTCACCTTGCGGGGGCCCGCTTACGAGCAGTACTTC | CASSQVTLRGPAYEQYF
TRBD1 | TRBJ2-3 | TRBV13 | 16 | NA | TGTGCCAGCAGCCATCGGGACAGGGGGCGGACAGATACGCAGTATTTT | CASSHRDRGRTDTQYF
NA | TRBJ2-5 | TRBV2 | 13 | NA | TGTGCCAGCAGTGAGCGGGGCCAAGAGACCCAGTACTTC | CASSERGQETQYF
NA | TRBJ1-3 | TRBV9 | 17 | once | TGTGCCAGCAGCGTAGCTTTTGATCGGGGGAGAGGAAACACCATATATTTT | CASSVAFDRGRGNTIYF
NA | TRBJ2-5 | TRBV5-1 | 12 | NA | TGCGCCAGCAGCTCGGCCAGGGAGACCCAGTACTTC | CASSSARETQYF
NA | TRBJ2-1 | TRBV19 | 12 | NA | TGTGCCAGTAGTCCTAGGGGTTGGGAGCAGTTCTTC | CASSPRGWEQFF
NA | TRBJ2-1 | TRBV9 | 13 | NA | TGTGCCAGCAGCGTCAGTCCAGACAATGAGCAGTTCTTC | CASSVSPDNEQFF
TRBD1 | TRBJ1-1 | TRBV7-3 | 15 | NA | TGTGCCAGCAGCTCCCCGGGACAGGAGAACACTGAAGCTTTCTTT | CASSSPGQENTEAFF
TRBD1 | TRBJ1-1 | TRBV5-1 | 15 | NA | TGCGCCAGCAGCTCAATCGGGACAGACAACACTGAAGCTTTCTTT | CASSSIGTDNTEAFF
TRBD2 | TRBJ2-2 | TRBV6-5 | 16 | once | TGTGCCAGCAGTTACGGGACTAGCGGGGGGGTCGGGGAGCTGTTTTTT | CASSYGTSGGVGELFF
NA | TRBJ1-6 | TRBV18 | 14 | NA | TGTGCCAGCTCACCAAAACAGGCAAATTCACCCCTCCACTTT | CASSPKQANSPLHF
TRBD1 | TRBJ1-3 | TRBV19 | 18 | NA | TGTGCCAGTAGTACCCCGCCTACCGGGACAGTCCCTGGAAACACCATATATTTT | CASSTPPTGTVPGNTIYF
TRBD1 | TRBJ1-3 | TRBV7-2 | 17 | once | TGTGCCAGCAGCTTAGGGCCGACAGGGGGCTCTGGAAACACCATATATTTT | CASSLGPTGGSGNTIYF
NA | TRBJ1-1 | TRBV11-2 | 12 | few | TGTGCCAGCAGGCGAGCGACGGCCGAAGCTTTCTTT | CASRRATAEAFF
NA | TRBJ2-1 | TRBV27 | 13 | NA | TGTGCCAGCAGTTTTACTCCGTACAATGAGCAGTTCTTC | CASSFTPYNEQFF
TRBD2 | TRBJ2-3 | TRBV19 | 14 | NA | TGTGCCAGTAGTAGGGCTAGCGGGGGTTATACGCAGTATTTT | CASSRASGGYTQYF
NA | TRBJ1-5 | TRBV6-5 | 13 | NA | TGTGCCAGCAGTTTGACAGTCGATCAGCCCCAGCATTTT | CASSLTVDQPQHF
NA | TRBJ2-7 | TRBV19 | 14 | NA | TGTGCCAGTAGTATGGGCCTGAGAGAATCCGAGCAGTACTTC | CASSMGLRESEQYF
TRBD2 | TRBJ2-1 | TRBV6-5 | 15 | once | TGTGCCAGCAGGACACCGGGACTAGGCATCCATGAGCAGTTCTTC | CASRTPGLGIHEQFF
TRBD1 | TRBJ2-5 | TRBV19 | 15 | NA | TGTGCCAGTAGTGGGGACAGGGAGGGTCGAGAGACCCAGTACTTC | CASSGDREGRETQYF
TRBD1 | TRBJ1-1 | TRBV7-2 | 17 | NA | TGTGCCAGCAGCAACCGGGACAGGGGGGAACCAAACACTGAAGCTTTCTTT | CASSNRDRGEPNTEAFF
NA | TRBJ1-5 | TRBV6-6 | 12 | NA | TGTGCCAGCAGCCTCGGGGATCAGCCCCAGCATTTT | CASSLGDQPQHF
TRBD1 | TRBJ2-5 | TRBV5-1 | 17 | NA | TGCGCCAGCAGCTTCCGCCGAGGGACAGCTTTGGAAGAGACCCAGTACTTC | CASSFRRGTALEETQYF
TRBD2 | TRBJ2-1 | TRBV10-3 | 17 | NA | TGTGCCATCAGTGAGTCGTCTAGCGGGGCTATATACAATGAGCAGTTCTTC | CAISESSSGAIYNEQFF
TRBD2 | TRBJ2-1 | TRBV7-2 | 14 | NA | TGTGCCAGCAAACCGGGACTAGACTACAATGAGCAGTTCTTC | CASKPGLDYNEQFF
NA | TRBJ2-5 | TRBV3-1/TRBV3-2 | 13 | NA | TGTGCCAGCAGTTATTATGGAGGAGAGACCCAGTACTTC | CASSYYGGETQYF
TRBD1 | TRBJ2-7 | TRBV5-1 | 15 | once | TGCGCCAGCAGCTCCAGGGACAGGGGGGTCTACGAGCAGTACTTC | CASSSRDRGVYEQYF
NA | TRBJ1-5 | TRBV28 | 14 | NA | TGTGCCATACCTTCGGGTATAACAAATCAGCCCCAGCATTTT | CAIPSGITNQPQHF
NA | TRBJ1-1 | TRBV5-1 | 13 | medium-sized | TGCGCCAGCAGCTCGACAGGGAACACTGAAGCTTTCTTT | CASSSTGNTEAFF
NA | TRBJ1-2 | TRBV12-3/TRBV12-4 | 13 | NA | TGTGCCAGCGGCAAGGGGGACCCCTATGGCTACACCTTC | CASGKGDPYGYTF
NA | TRBJ2-1 | TRBV25-1 | 17 | NA | TGTGCCAGCAGTTCAGGGCTTCGGACCGGGAGTAGCGATGAGCAGTTCTTC | CASSSGLRTGSSDEQFF
NA | TRBJ2-7 | TRBV3-1/TRBV3-2 | 13 | NA | TGTGCCAGCGCCCCAGGGGCGGTCTACGAGCAGTACTTC | CASAPGAVYEQYF